This T cell receptor beta chain is from a study of cytomegalovirus exposure and HLA in healthy donors. Study-level results: The study flagged around 150 TCR beta chains as cytomegalovirus-associated.

As to this clone: Its antigen is not known.

A multiplex PCR was run with 60 Vbeta primers and 13 Jbeta primers. Clones were sequenced by immunoSEQ multiplex PCR, and TCRdb holds only the in-frame ones, with some missing. This table lists about 70,000 clones. Germline-derived CDR1 and CDR2 are SEHNR and FQNEAQ (reference sequence). V was shortened by 3 bases and J by 7 bases, with 3 bases between the two germline ends. The CDR3 is 10 amino acids. Sequenced input: PBMCs. The sequence derives from a woman aged 25 to 39 in good health and CMV-seronegative. The chain joins TRBV7-9 to TRBJ1-1; D remains unclear. The CDR3 coding sequence is TGTGCCAGCAGCTTCGGTGAAGCTTTCTTT. Amino acids: CASSFGEAFF.